One sample yielded the 24 T cell receptor beta chains listed below, sequenced in a study of T cells after yellow fever vaccination. TCRdb re-analysed the 5' RACE reads in MiXCR, keeping a single row per CDR3 protein. The sample comprises roughly 240,000 distinct CDR3 sequences, less than 7.5% of which are singletons, and roughly 1% rests with the top ten. The source was CD4+ T cells sorted from PBMCs, collected on the day of the yellow fever booster vaccination. All receptors come from a man aged 25 to 40 who received the YFV17D yellow fever vaccine.

This clonotype was observed a handful of times. This chain joins TRBV15 and TRBJ2-1; 9 positions match TRBD2. Germline CDR1 LNHNV, CDR2 YYDKDF (reference sequence). There are 15 residues in the CDR3. V lost 2 bases, J lost 9 bases, and 8 bases stayed unmatched. The CDR3 here is CATSRNSGSPGEQFF. The CDR3, as DNA: TGTGCCACCAGCAGAAATAGCGGGAGCCCGGGTGAGCAGTTCTTC.

The chain carries TRBV29-1 and TRBJ2-1, with 7 bases matching TRBD1. J lost 8 bases, V lost 3 bases, and 19 bases had no gene match. Per germline, CDR1 SQVTM and CDR2 ANQGSEA. This CDR3 contains 17 residues. CDR3 DNA sequence: TGCAGCGTTGACAGGGCGAGGGGGCGGGTTCTAGTACATGAGCAGTTCTTC. The encoded protein is CSVDRARGRVLVHEQFF.

The chain links TRBV7-6 to TRBJ2-3, with D unclear. CDR1 is SGHVS and CDR2 is FNYEAQ in the germline V gene. Trimming removed 3 bases from V and 0 bases from J, with 7 bases in between. The CDR3 is 14 residues long. CDR3 bases: TGTGCCAGCAGCTTCGTGCAGAGCACAGATACGCAGTATTTT. Residues: CASSFVQSTDTQYF. Variable domain in full (rest from reference TRBV7-6 and TRBJ2-3): GAGVSQSPRYKVTKRGQDVALRCDPISGHVSLYWYRQALGQGPEFLTYFNYEAQQDKSGLPNDRFSAERPEGSISTLTIQRTEQRDSAMYRCASSFVQSTDTQYFGPGTRLTVL.

This chain connects TRBV4-3 to TRBJ2-7; D not resolved. This CDR3 comprises 13 residues. The germline V gene encodes CDR1 LGHNA and CDR2 YSLEER. The V and J ends lost 4 bases and 6 bases respectively, with 13 bases between them. In DNA, the CDR3 is TGCGCCAGCAGCCCATCTTCCTGGGGCGAGCAGTACTTC. Translation: CASSPSSWGEQYF.

This clonotype was observed a few times. CDR3 sequence reads: CASSRLLTRNTEAFF. CDR3 nucleotide sequence: TGTGCCAGCAGCCGACTCCTAACAAGGAACACTGAAGCTTTCTTT. The chain uses TRBV3-1 and TRBJ1-1, with D hard to call. CDR1 LGHDT and CDR2 YNNKEL come from the germline V gene (reference sequence). V lost 4 bases and J 1 base, leaving 13 bases between the germline ends. CDR3 length: 15 amino acids. The variable domain in full, with the rest retrieved from reference TRBV3-1 and TRBJ1-1, is DTAVSQTPKYLVTQMGNDKSIKCEQNLGHDTMYWYKQDSKKFLKIMFSYNNKELIINETVPNRFSPKSPDKAHLNLHINSLELGDSAVYFCASSRLLTRNTEAFFGQGTRLTVV.

This chain uses TRBV5-1 with TRBJ1-2; D gene ambiguous. CDR1 and CDR2 (germline): SGHRS, YFSETQ. The CDR3 consists of 14 residues. V gave up 0 bases and J gave up 2 bases, with 8 bases separating them. DNA of the CDR3: TGCGCCAGCAGCTTGGAGGCAGTCAACTATGGCTACACCTTC. Amino acid sequence: CASSLEAVNYGYTF.

This clonotype came up a few times. This rearrangement joins TRBV7-9 to TRBJ2-2, with no clear D. Between the trimmed V and J ends, which lost 5 bases and 5 bases, there was a span of 6 bases. Germline V CDR1 and CDR2: SEHNR, FQNEAQ (reference sequence). The length of the CDR3 is 12 residues. As DNA, the CDR3 is TGTGCCAGCAGCCCCTCAACCGGGGAGCTGTTTTTT. As protein: CASSPSTGELFF. Full variable domain (rest looked up from reference TRBV7-9 and TRBJ2-2): DTGVSQNPRHKITKRGQNVTFRCDPISEHNRLYWYRQTLGQGPEFLTYFQNEAQLEKSRLLSDRFSAERPKGSFSTLEIQRTEQGDSAMYLCASSPSTGELFFGEGSRLTVL.

This clonotype was counted many times. The chain couples TRBV28 to TRBJ2-6; possible D gene TRBD1, 6 bases. The germline V and J ends were trimmed by 4 bases and 4 bases, with 14 bases remaining between them. There are 16 residues in the CDR3. Germline CDR1 and CDR2: MDHEN and SYDVKM. The CDR3 DNA sequence: TGTGCCAGCAGTTCATCAGGGGAATCCGGGGCCAACGTCCTGACTTTC. This translates into CASSSSGESGANVLTF.

This clonotype was seen at least ten times. The chain has TRBV11-2 and TRBJ2-1, with D perhaps given as TRBD1 or TRBD2 (5 bases each). Germline CDR1 and CDR2: SGHAT and FQNNGV. The V end was cut by 1 base, the J end by 1 base, with 26 bases between. CDR3 size: 21 residues. The CDR3 sequence: CASSLGGELLKRWGSYNEQFF. CDR3 nucleotide sequence: TGTGCCAGCAGCTTAGGAGGGGAACTCCTCAAGCGCTGGGGATCCTACAATGAGCAGTTCTTC.

The chain couples TRBV20-1 to TRBJ1-5, with D possibly TRBD1 on 5 matching bases. Germline V CDR1 and CDR2: DFQATT, SNEGSKA (reference sequence). This CDR3 is built from 13 residues. Trimming removed 3 bases from V and 11 bases from J, with 17 bases in between. CDR3: CSASPGLGLAQHF. CDR3 DNA: TGCAGTGCTAGCCCGGGACTGGGATTGGCCCAGCATTTT.

The sample holds a few counts of this clonotype. The rearrangement uses TRBV9 and TRBJ2-3; 11 nucleotides line up with TRBD2. Germline CDR1 SGDLS, CDR2 YYNGEE. The CDR3 is made up of 16 amino acids. J gave up 4 bases and V 4 bases, and 8 bases lay outside the gene matches. The CDR3 DNA reads TGTGCCAGCAGCTGGCTGACTAGCGGGAACCCAGATACGCAGTATTTT. This encodes CASSWLTSGNPDTQYF.

The chain combines TRBV7-2 with TRBJ2-7; 12 nucleotides match TRBD2. V lost 4 bases to trimming and J lost 2 bases; unmatched junction nucleotides: 6. Germline V gives CDR1 SGHTA, CDR2 FQGNSA. The CDR3 contains 16 residues. The CDR3 is CASSSDGLAGTYEQYF. For the CDR3, the DNA is TGTGCCAGCAGCTCCGACGGACTAGCGGGAACCTACGAGCAGTACTTC.

A few counts support this clonotype. CDR3 nucleotide sequence: TGTGCCAGTAATATAGCGGGAGAATTGGAGCAGTTCTTC. It translates to CASNIAGELEQFF. The gene calls are TRBV6-6 and TRBJ2-1; 9 nucleotides match TRBD2. CDR3 size: 13 residues. The ends lost 9 bases at V and 10 bases at J; junction bases unmatched: 10. The germline gives CDR1 MNHNY, CDR2 SVGAGI (reference sequence).

This clonotype has a count of ten or more. This chain uses TRBV2 with TRBJ2-5, with D perhaps TRBD1 (6 bases). CDR1 is SNHLY and CDR2 is FYNNEI in the germline V gene. Deletions cut 6 bases from V and 5 bases from J, with 13 bases between. This CDR3 is built from 13 residues. The CDR3 is CASRVRQEETQYF. CDR3 DNA sequence: TGTGCCAGCAGGGTTCGACAGGAGGAGACCCAGTACTTC.

This clonotype was observed a handful of times. This chain connects TRBV6-1 to TRBJ1-5, with a tentative D call TRBD1 (5 bases). Trimming shortened V by 6 bases and J by 5 bases, and 17 bases separated the two germline ends. In germline, CDR1 is MNHNS, CDR2 SASEGT. The CDR3 length is 15 residues. CDR3 DNA sequence: TGTGCCAGCAGGGAGGCAGGGAGGGGAGATCAGCCCCAGCATTTT. Residues: CASREAGRGDQPQHF.

This chain connects TRBV14 to TRBJ1-6; TRBD1 matches 7 bases. Unmatched junction bases numbered 2, after V lost 3 bases and J lost 6 bases. The CDR3 consists of 14 residues. The germline CDR1 and CDR2 sequences are SGHDN and FVKESK. CDR3 residues: CASSQGQLNSPLHF. The CDR3 nucleotides read TGTGCCAGCAGCCAGGGACAGCTTAATTCACCCCTCCACTTT.

This rearrangement joins TRBV5-1 to TRBJ2-1; TRBD2 matches at 11 bases. V lost 0 bases, J lost 10 bases, and 9 bases stayed unmatched. Looked up from germline, CDR1 is SGHRS and CDR2 is YFSETQ. The CDR3 runs to 16 residues. CDR3 DNA: TGCGCCAGCAGCTTGGTTTCTAGCGGGGGGTATAACGAGCAGTTCTTC. It translates to CASSLVSSGGYNEQFF.

This clonotype was counted between two and nine times. The rearrangement uses TRBV7-2 and TRBJ2-5, with D tentatively TRBD2 (7 bases). The CDR3 is made up of 18 amino acids. Trimming took off 0 bases at V and 5 bases at J, with 22 bases between the two ends. CDR1 is SGHTA and CDR2 is FQGNSA in the germline V gene. Here the CDR3 DNA reads TGTGCCAGCAGCTTAGCTTGGGGGGGGCGAAAGATTCCGGAGACCCAGTACTTC. Amino acids: CASSLAWGGRKIPETQYF.

This clonotype turned up a few times. The chain joins TRBV11-2 to TRBJ1-6, with 7 bases matching TRBD1. CDR3 size: 17 residues. Germline V gives CDR1 SGHAT, CDR2 FQNNGV. The ends lost 1 base at V and 7 bases at J; junction bases unmatched: 10. This CDR3 reads CASSLGLRQGLNSPLHF. CDR3 sequence (DNA): TGTGCCAGCAGCTTAGGTCTGCGACAGGGACTAAATTCACCCCTCCACTTT.

Many counts were recorded for this clonotype. The chain uses TRBV5-1 and TRBJ1-4; TRBD1 matches 8 bases. Germline CDR1 and CDR2: SGHRS and YFSETQ. V was pared by 4 bases and J by 12 bases, with 5 bases of the junction left unmatched. The CDR3 is 12 residues long. The CDR3 here is CASSVDRAELFF. The CDR3 nucleotides are TGCGCCAGCAGCGTGGACAGGGCGGAACTGTTTTTT.

In this sample, this clonotype turned up many times. The V and J genes are TRBV7-6 and TRBJ2-1; possibly TRBD1 or TRBD2 for D (5 bases each). The ends were cut back, 2 bases at V and 2 bases at J, with 10 bases in the middle. The CDR3 totals 15 residues. Looked up from germline, CDR1 is SGHVS and CDR2 is FNYEAQ. The CDR3 coding sequence is TGTGCCAGCAGCTTATTGGGACCCCCCTACAATGAGCAGTTCTTC. This gives the protein CASSLLGPPYNEQFF.

This chain links TRBV4-3 with TRBJ2-2, with D uncertain. This CDR3 comprises 15 residues. Trimming cost V 3 bases and J 4 bases, with 12 bases left between them. Looked up from germline, CDR1 is LGHNA and CDR2 is YSLEER. CDR3 nucleotides: TGCGCCAGCAGCCACGGGTTCCAGGTCACCGGGGAGCTGTTTTTT. Encoded protein: CASSHGFQVTGELFF.

Here the CDR3 DNA reads TGTACCAGCAGCTTTGAAGAGACCCAGTACTTC. Encoded protein: CTSSFEETQYF. V gene TRBV7-2 combines with J gene TRBJ2-5, with D hard to call. This CDR3 is built from 11 residues. V gave up 3 bases and J gave up 3 bases, with 2 bases separating them. Germline V gives CDR1 SGHTA, CDR2 FQGNSA.

The V call is TRBV20-1, the J call TRBJ2-7; 9 bases are a match to TRBD2. CDR1 and CDR2 (germline): DFQATT, SNEGSKA (reference sequence). V shed 6 bases, J shed 2 bases, and the junction held 8 bases outside the gene matches. The CDR3 spans 14 residues. CDR3 residues: CSARIAGATYEQYF. In nucleotides, the CDR3 is TGCAGTGCGAGAATAGCGGGGGCGACCTACGAGCAGTACTTC.